These 11 T cell receptor delta chains originate from one sample sequenced in a study of γδ T cells in repeated Plasmodium falciparum infection (dated by TCRdb to 2020 to 2022). Receptor libraries were prepared by multiplex PCR. Sequencing used an Illumina MiSeq. The public reads were reprocessed by TCRdb using CATT, and rows of matching DNA were later combined. The sample has approximately 60,000 delta-chain clones on record, around 1.7% of them singletons. The ten biggest clones cover 15% of the sample. Vgamma9/Vdelta2+ and Vdelta2-negative gammadelta T cell populations were flow-sorted from peripheral blood mononuclear cells for bulk TCR repertoire analysis. Sequencing was performed on gamma-delta T cells from blood. The origin of the receptors is a pool of human donors (malaria-infected and uninfected, not separated).

About this clone: TCRdb's listed protein matches a much larger clone and diverges from this DNA's translation at residue 7, likely through a read error; the protein shown comes from the DNA. The V and J genes are TRDV1 and TRDJ1; TRDD3 matches at 11 bases. TCRdb carries no J gene annotation; the J gene was assigned here by matching the DNA with germline. Germline V gene lookup returns CDR1 TSWWSYY and CDR2 QGS. V was clipped by 2 bases and J by 0 bases; unmatched bases: 23. The CDR3 consists of 23 residues. CDR3 in amino acids: CALGELGGPVNVLGDKDTDKLIF. In DNA, the CDR3 is TGTGCTCTTGGGGAATTAGGAGGACCCGTGAACGTACTGGGGGATAAAGACACCGATAAACTCATCTTT.

A remark on this clone: TCRdb's entry gives the protein of a much larger clone, which mismatches this DNA's translation at residue 3, likely from a read error; the protein reported here is translated from the DNA. This chain connects TRDV2 to TRDJ3; 10 bases match TRDD3. TCRdb offers no J gene call, so here the DNA was matched to germline to obtain one. The CDR3 is made up of 21 amino acids. From germline, CDR1 is GEAIGNYY and CDR2 EKD. The CDR3 DNA reads as TGTGCCTATGACAAAGTACTGGGGGATCCTCCCCTCTCCTGGGACACCCGACAGATGTTTTTC. Protein: CAYDKVLGDPPLSWDTRQMFF.

This clone was observed a handful of times. TCRdb shows a much larger clone's protein in place of this DNA's translation, and the two differ at residue 12, likely through a read error; the protein shown is translated from the DNA. The gene calls are TRDV2 and TRDJ1; 13 nucleotides align to TRDD3. Germline matching of the DNA provided the J gene here, since TCRdb leaves it blank. Germline loops: CDR1 GEAIGNYY, CDR2 EKD. This CDR3 has 19 amino acids. Trimming at V came to 0 bases and at J to 0 bases, leaving 9 bases not matched to a gene. CDR3 protein: CACDTGYWGIRQYTDKLIF. CDR3 in DNA: TGTGCCTGTGACACCGGATACTGGGGGATACGCCAGTACACCGATAAACTCATCTTT.

With regard to this clone: TCRdb assigns this DNA the protein of a much larger clone, which departs from its translation at residue 19; this likely reflects a read error, and the protein shown comes from translating the DNA. The V gene is listed as TRDV1; no J gene was called; the table's D call, TRDD3, was not checked against the DNA. The CDR3 runs to 20 residues. CDR1 is TSWWSYY, CDR2 QGS, per germline. CDR3 DNA sequence: TGTGCTCTTGGGAACCCCTCTTCCTACCCCGGGGGATACGGGGCCGATAAACTCACCTTT. This codes for CALGNPSSYPGGYGADKLTF.

Only a few counts were recorded for this clone. TCRdb shows a much larger clone's protein in place of this DNA's translation, and the two differ at residue 15, likely through a read error; the protein shown is translated from the DNA. The V and J genes are TRDV1 and TRDJ1; D perhaps matches TRDD2 (6 bases). No J gene is reported in TCRdb; it was inferred here by comparing the DNA with germline. Germline values: CDR1 TSWWSYY, CDR2 QGS. The ends were cut back, 0 bases at V and 1 base at J, with 30 bases in the middle. The length of the CDR3 is 22 residues. The CDR3 loop reads CALGELSFPKSPSWASTDKLIF. The CDR3 DNA is TGTGCTCTTGGGGAACTATCCTTCCCCAAATCCCCGTCATGGGCGAGCACCGATAAACTCATCTTT.

Details on this clone: This may be a read error, as it is one base from a much larger clone. The same CDR3 is also encoded by other DNA sequences in this sample. The chain uses TRDV1 and TRDJ1, with 10 bases aligning to TRDD3. CDR1 is TSWWSYY, CDR2 QGS, per germline. This CDR3 has 23 amino acids. CDR3 amino acids: CALRELGFLYLRLGDSNTDKLIF. The CDR3 nucleotides read TGTGCTCTTAGGGAACTTGGTTTCCTTTACCTGAGACTGGGGGATTCCAACACCGATAAACTCATCTTT.

This clone was detected a few times. This DNA translates differently at residue 15 from the TCRdb protein, which is that of a much larger clone; a read error is likely, and the protein shown is the DNA's own translation. The rearrangement links TRDV1 to TRDJ1, with 8 bases identical to TRDD3. Germline matching of the DNA provided the J gene here, since TCRdb leaves it blank. With 3 bases clipped from V and 0 bases from J, the junction kept 27 bases outside the gene matches. The length of the CDR3 is 23 residues. Germline CDR1 is TSWWSYY and CDR2 is QGS. CDR3 protein: CALGETVLPSAMGIHANTDKLIF. The CDR3 nucleotides read TGTGCTCTTGGGGAGACTGTCCTGCCTTCCGCGATGGGGATACACGCTAACACCGATAAACTCATCTTT.

Remarks on this clone: This DNA's translation and the protein TCRdb lists, from a much larger clone, do not match at residue 8, likely due to a read error; the protein shown is translated from the DNA. The genes are TRAV36/DV7 and TRDJ1; 8 positions agree with TRDD3. Germline V gene sequence: CDR1 VTNFRS, CDR2 LTSSGIE (reference sequence). The CDR3 covers 20 residues. V lost 3 bases, J lost 6 bases, and 28 bases stayed unmatched. The CDR3 nucleotides are TGTGCTGTGGCTCGCTGGGATCCCTACGGGGCTACTGGGGGTCGAAATAAACTCATCTTT. Protein product: CAVARWDPYGATGGRNKLIF.

This clone was found many times. This chain links TRDV2 with TRDJ1; 12 nucleotides agree with TRDD3. Trimming cost V 0 bases and J 7 bases; bases outside gene matches: 8. The CDR3 length is 16 residues. CDR1 GEAIGNYY and CDR2 EKD come from the germline V gene. The CDR3 region has the DNA TGTGCCTGTGACACCTCCTCCCTCTGGGGGATACGTAAACTCATCTTT. This encodes CACDTSSLWGIRKLIF.

Note on this clone: The amino acid sequence in TCRdb belongs to a much larger clone and departs from this DNA's translation at residue 21, likely a sequencing read error; the sequence shown is translated from the DNA. The V segment is TRDV1, and no J call was made. The germline V gene encodes CDR1 TSWWSYY and CDR2 QGS. The CDR3 runs to 22 residues. The CDR3 coding sequence is TGTGCTCTCGGGAAGACCCCATTCTTCCTCACCAATTTAGCGTCTCCAACCGATAAACTCACCTTT. Translating gives CALGKTPFFLTNLASPTDKLTF.

A word on this clone: A far larger clone is one base from this, pointing to a likely read error. The sample holds other DNA sequences that translate to the same CDR3. The CDR3: CALGERCGYWGIGTAYTDKLIF. The CDR3 bases are TGCGCTCTTGGGGAACGGTGTGGGTACTGGGGGATAGGGACGGCCTACACCGATAAACTCATCTTT. This chain connects TRDV1 to TRDJ1, with 11 positions matching TRDD3. The CDR3 covers 22 residues. Per the germline V gene, CDR1 is TSWWSYY and CDR2 is QGS.